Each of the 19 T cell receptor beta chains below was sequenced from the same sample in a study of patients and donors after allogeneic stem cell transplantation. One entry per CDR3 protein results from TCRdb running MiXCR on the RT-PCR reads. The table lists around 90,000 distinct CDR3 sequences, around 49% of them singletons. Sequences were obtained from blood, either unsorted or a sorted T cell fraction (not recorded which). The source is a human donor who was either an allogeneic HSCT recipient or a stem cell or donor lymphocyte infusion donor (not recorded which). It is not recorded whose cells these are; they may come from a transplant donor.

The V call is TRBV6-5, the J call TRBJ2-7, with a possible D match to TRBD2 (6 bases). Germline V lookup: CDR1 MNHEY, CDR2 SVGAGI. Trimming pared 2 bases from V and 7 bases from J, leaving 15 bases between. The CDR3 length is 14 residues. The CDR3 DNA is TGTGCCAGCAGTTACGGGGGACTGGGTGTGGAGCAGTACTTC. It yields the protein CASSYGGLGVEQYF.

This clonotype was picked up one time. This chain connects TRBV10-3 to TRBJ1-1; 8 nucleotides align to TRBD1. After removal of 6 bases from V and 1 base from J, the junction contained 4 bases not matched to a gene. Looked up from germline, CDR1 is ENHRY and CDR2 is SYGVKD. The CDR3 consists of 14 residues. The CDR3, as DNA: TGTGCCATCAGGGAGGACAGGGAGAACACTGAAGCTTTCTTT. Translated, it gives CAIREDRENTEAFF.

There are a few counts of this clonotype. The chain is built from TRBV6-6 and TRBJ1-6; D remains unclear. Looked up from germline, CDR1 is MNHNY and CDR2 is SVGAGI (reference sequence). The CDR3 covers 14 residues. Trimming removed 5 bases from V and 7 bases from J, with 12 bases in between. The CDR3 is CASSRTEINSPLHF. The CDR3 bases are TGTGCCAGCAGTCGGACGGAGATAAATTCACCCCTCCACTTT.

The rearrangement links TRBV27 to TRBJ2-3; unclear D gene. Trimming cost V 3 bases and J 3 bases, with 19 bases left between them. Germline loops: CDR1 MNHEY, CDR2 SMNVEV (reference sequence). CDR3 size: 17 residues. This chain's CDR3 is CASSLVTRLRSTDTQYF. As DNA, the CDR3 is TGTGCCAGCAGTTTGGTTACACGGCTTCGGAGTACAGATACGCAGTATTTT.

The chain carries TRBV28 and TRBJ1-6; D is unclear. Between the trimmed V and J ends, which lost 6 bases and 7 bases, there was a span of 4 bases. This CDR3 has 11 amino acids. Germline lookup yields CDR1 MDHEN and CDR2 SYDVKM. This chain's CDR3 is CASSRNSPLHF. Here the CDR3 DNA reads TGTGCCAGCAGCCGAAATTCACCCCTCCACTTT.

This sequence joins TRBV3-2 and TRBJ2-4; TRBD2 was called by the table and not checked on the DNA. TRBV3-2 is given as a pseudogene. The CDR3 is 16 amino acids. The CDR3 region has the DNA TGTGCCAGCAGCCAAGGGACGGAGGGAACCAAAAACATTCAGTACTTC. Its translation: CASSQGTEGTKNIQYF.

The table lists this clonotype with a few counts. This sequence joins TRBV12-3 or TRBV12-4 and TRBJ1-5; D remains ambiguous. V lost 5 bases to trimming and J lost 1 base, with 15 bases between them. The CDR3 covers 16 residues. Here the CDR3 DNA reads TGTGCCAGCAGTGTCTACGGGATCGAGAGCAATCAGCCCCAGCATTTT. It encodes CASSVYGIESNQPQHF.

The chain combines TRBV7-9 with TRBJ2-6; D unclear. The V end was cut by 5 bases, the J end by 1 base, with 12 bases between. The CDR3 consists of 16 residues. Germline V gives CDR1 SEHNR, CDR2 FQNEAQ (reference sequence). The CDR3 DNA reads TGTGCCAGCAGCCACAATAGGTTTTCTGGGGCCAACGTCCTGACTTTC. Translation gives CASSHNRFSGANVLTF.

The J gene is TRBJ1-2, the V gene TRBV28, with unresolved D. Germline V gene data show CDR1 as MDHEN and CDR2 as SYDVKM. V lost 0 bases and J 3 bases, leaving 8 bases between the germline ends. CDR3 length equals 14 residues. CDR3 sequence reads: CASSLWVGYYGYTF. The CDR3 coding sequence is TGTGCCAGCAGTTTATGGGTCGGCTACTATGGCTACACCTTC.

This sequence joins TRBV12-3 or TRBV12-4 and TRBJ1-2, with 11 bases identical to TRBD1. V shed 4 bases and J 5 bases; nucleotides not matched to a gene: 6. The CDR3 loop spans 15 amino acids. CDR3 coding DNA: TGTGCCAGCAGTTCGGACAGGGGGCCTTGGTATGGCTACACCTTC. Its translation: CASSSDRGPWYGYTF.

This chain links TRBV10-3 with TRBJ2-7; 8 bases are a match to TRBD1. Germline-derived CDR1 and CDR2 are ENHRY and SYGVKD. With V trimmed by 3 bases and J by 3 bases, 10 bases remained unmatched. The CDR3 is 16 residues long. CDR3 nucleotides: TGTGCCATCAGTGAATCGGGGGACAGGTCACACTACGAGCAGTACTTC. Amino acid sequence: CAISESGDRSHYEQYF.

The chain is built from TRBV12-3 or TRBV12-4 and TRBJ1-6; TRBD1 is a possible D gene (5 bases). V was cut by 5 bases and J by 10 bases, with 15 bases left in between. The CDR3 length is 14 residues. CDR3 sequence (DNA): TGTGCCAGCAGTCCCCAAAACGGGGGATCACCCCTCCACTTT. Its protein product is CASSPQNGGSPLHF.

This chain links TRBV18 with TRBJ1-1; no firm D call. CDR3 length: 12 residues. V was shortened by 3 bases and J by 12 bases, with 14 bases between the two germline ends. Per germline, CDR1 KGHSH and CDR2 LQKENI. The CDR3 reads CASSPFGERTFF. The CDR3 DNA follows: TGTGCCAGCTCACCCTTCGGGGAAAGGACTTTCTTT.

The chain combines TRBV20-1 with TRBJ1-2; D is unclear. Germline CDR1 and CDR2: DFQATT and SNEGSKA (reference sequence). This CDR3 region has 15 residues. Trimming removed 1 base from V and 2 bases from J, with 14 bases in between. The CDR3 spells CSARAQDGNNYGYTF. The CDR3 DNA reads TGCAGTGCTAGAGCCCAGGACGGAAACAACTATGGCTACACCTTC.

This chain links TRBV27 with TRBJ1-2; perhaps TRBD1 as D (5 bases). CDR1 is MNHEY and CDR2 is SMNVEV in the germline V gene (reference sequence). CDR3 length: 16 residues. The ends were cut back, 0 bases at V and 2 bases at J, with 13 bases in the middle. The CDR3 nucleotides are TGTGCCAGCAGTTTATCAGGGGACGCATGGAACTATGGCTACACCTTC. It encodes CASSLSGDAWNYGYTF.

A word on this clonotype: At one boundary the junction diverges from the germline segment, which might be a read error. The CDR3 here is CASSQDNSGTASF. The CDR3 DNA sequence: TGTGCCAGCAGCCAAGATAATTCCGGGACAGCAAGCTTC. This chain joins TRBV3-1 and TRBJ1-2; 7 nucleotides match TRBD1. Germline CDR1 reads LGHDT; CDR2 reads YNNKEL (reference sequence). CDR3 length: 13 amino acids. Full variable domain (rest looked up from reference TRBV3-1 and TRBJ1-2): DTAVSQTPKYLVTQMGNDKSIKCEQNLGHDTMYWYKQDSKKFLKIMFSYNNKELIINETVPNRFSPKSPDKAHLNLHINSLELGDSAVYFCASSQDNSGTASFGSGTRLTVV.

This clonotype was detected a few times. The CDR3 coding sequence is TGTGCCAGCAGTAAAGCATTCACAGGGATTGTATCCGGCCAGCCCCAGCATTTT. Translating gives CASSKAFTGIVSGQPQHF. The chain is built from TRBV28 and TRBJ1-5; tentatively, D is TRBD1 (6 bases). The CDR3 has 18 amino acids. Germline V lookup: CDR1 MDHEN, CDR2 SYDVKM. Trimming cost V 5 bases and J 7 bases, with 27 bases left between them.

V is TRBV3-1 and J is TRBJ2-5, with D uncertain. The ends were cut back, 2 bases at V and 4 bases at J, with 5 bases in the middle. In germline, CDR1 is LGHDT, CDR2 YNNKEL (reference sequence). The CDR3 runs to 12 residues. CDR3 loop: CASSQIRETQYF. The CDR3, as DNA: TGTGCCAGCAGCCAAATACGAGAGACCCAGTACTTC.

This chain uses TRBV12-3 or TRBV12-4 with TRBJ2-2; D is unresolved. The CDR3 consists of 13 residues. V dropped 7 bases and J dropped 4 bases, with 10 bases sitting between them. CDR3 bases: TGTGCCAGCACCGAGAGAAGCACCGGGGAGCTGTTTTTT. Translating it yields CASTERSTGELFF.